A selection of T cell receptor beta chains follows, all from one sample in a study of pediatric ulcerative colitis. TCRdb's table, derived via immunoSEQ multiplex PCR, lists solely in-frame clones and lacks some. The repertoire holds 55,000 to 75,000 clones, 80% to 90% seen once, with around 3.3% in the top ten. Sequencing was carried out using blood. The receptors stem from a boy aged 5-17 years with severe ulcerative colitis. Both conserved end residues are part of each CDR3. Each record gives: clone size, D gene, V gene, J gene, CDR3 DNA, CDR3 protein. A D gene is named only where the DNA matches it firmly. Clone size, where shown, is once, few, many, or a class for clones that have expanded.

clone_size: NA; d_call: TRBD2; v_call: TRBV9; j_call: TRBJ2-7; cdr3_nt: TGTGCCAGCAGCGCTAGCGGGAGTGATCCTGAGCAGTACTTC; cdr3_aa: CASSASGSDPEQYF
clone_size: NA; d_call: TRBD2; v_call: TRBV6-6; j_call: TRBJ2-7; cdr3_nt: TGTGCCAGCAGTGACACTAGCGGGAACTCCTACGAGCAGTACTTC; cdr3_aa: CASSDTSGNSYEQYF
clone_size: NA; d_call: TRBD2; v_call: TRBV29-1; j_call: TRBJ2-7; cdr3_nt: TGCAGCGTCGTTAGCGGGAGCAGCTACGAGCAGTACTTC; cdr3_aa: CSVVSGSSYEQYF
clone_size: NA; d_call: TRBD2; v_call: TRBV4-3; j_call: TRBJ2-5; cdr3_nt: TGCGCCAGCAGCCCAGAGAGCGGGAGGTCTCTCTGGGAGACCCAGTACTTC; cdr3_aa: CASSPESGRSLWETQYF
clone_size: NA; d_call: NA; v_call: TRBV6-6; j_call: TRBJ1-5; cdr3_nt: TGTGCCAGCATCCAGGGGTTAGATCAGCCCCAGCATTTT; cdr3_aa: CASIQGLDQPQHF
clone_size: NA; d_call: TRBD2; v_call: TRBV7-3; j_call: TRBJ2-1; cdr3_nt: TGTGCCAGCAGCTCTAGCGGGAGATCGGGCAATGAGCAGTTCTTC; cdr3_aa: CASSSSGRSGNEQFF
clone_size: NA; d_call: TRBD1; v_call: TRBV5-6; j_call: TRBJ2-5; cdr3_nt: TGTGCCAGCAGCCGGGACAGGGGGCAAGAGACCCAGTACTTC; cdr3_aa: CASSRDRGQETQYF
clone_size: NA; d_call: NA; v_call: TRBV4-1; j_call: TRBJ1-2; cdr3_nt: TGCGCCAGCAGCCCGAACCGGTGGGCGGAAGGCTACACCTTC; cdr3_aa: CASSPNRWAEGYTF
clone_size: NA; d_call: NA; v_call: TRBV4-3; j_call: TRBJ1-5; cdr3_nt: TGCGCCAGCAGCCAGGCCTTGACTCAGCCCCAGCATTTT; cdr3_aa: CASSQALTQPQHF
clone_size: NA; d_call: TRBD2; v_call: TRBV11-2; j_call: TRBJ2-1; cdr3_nt: TGTGCCAGCAGCGCCGGGACTAGCGGAAGCTCCTACAATGAGCAGTTCTTC; cdr3_aa: CASSAGTSGSSYNEQFF
clone_size: NA; d_call: TRBD1; v_call: TRBV6-1; j_call: TRBJ2-7; cdr3_nt: TGTGCCAGCAGTGAAGCGGGGACAGGGCGGGTCGAGCAGTACTTC; cdr3_aa: CASSEAGTGRVEQYF
clone_size: NA; d_call: TRBD1; v_call: TRBV27; j_call: TRBJ1-1; cdr3_nt: TGTGCCAGCAGTTTAGCCGGGACAGGGTCGGGGGCTTTCTTT; cdr3_aa: CASSLAGTGSGAFF
clone_size: NA; d_call: NA; v_call: TRBV4-1; j_call: TRBJ2-7; cdr3_nt: TGCGCCAGCAGCCAAGATGGGACGGCAGCCTACGAGCAGTACTTC; cdr3_aa: CASSQDGTAAYEQYF
clone_size: NA; d_call: NA; v_call: TRBV11-2; j_call: TRBJ2-2; cdr3_nt: TGTGCCAGCAGCCCAGGACACAGGGACACCGGGGAGCTGTTTTTT; cdr3_aa: CASSPGHRDTGELFF
clone_size: NA; d_call: TRBD1; v_call: TRBV30; j_call: TRBJ1-5; cdr3_nt: TGTGCCTGGAGTCTTCGGGGGACAGGGGGCGGAATCAATCAGCCCCAGCATTTT; cdr3_aa: CAWSLRGTGGGINQPQHF
clone_size: NA; d_call: NA; v_call: TRBV6-5; j_call: TRBJ1-5; cdr3_nt: TGTGCCAGCAGTTTGAGGGACAGCAATCAGCCCCAGCATTTT; cdr3_aa: CASSLRDSNQPQHF
clone_size: NA; d_call: NA; v_call: TRBV2; j_call: TRBJ2-5; cdr3_nt: TGTGCCAGCACGGCACAGCAAGAGACCCAGTACTTC; cdr3_aa: CASTAQQETQYF
clone_size: few; d_call: TRBD2; v_call: TRBV13; j_call: TRBJ2-1; cdr3_nt: TGTGCCAGCAGCTTAGAAGCGGGACGTGATGAGCAGTTCTTC; cdr3_aa: CASSLEAGRDEQFF
clone_size: NA; d_call: NA; v_call: TRBV29-1; j_call: TRBJ2-1; cdr3_nt: TGCAGCGTCATCGAGTTCACGCACAATGAGCAGTTCTTC; cdr3_aa: CSVIEFTHNEQFF
clone_size: NA; d_call: TRBD1; v_call: TRBV18; j_call: TRBJ2-6; cdr3_nt: TGTGCCAGCTCACCAATATTCACCGGGACAGGGGGCAGAGGGGCCAACGTCCTGACTTTC; cdr3_aa: CASSPIFTGTGGRGANVLTF